The rows below give T cell receptor beta chains drawn from one sample of a study of tumor-infiltrating lymphocytes in oesophageal squamous cell carcinoma. Using its own MiXCR run on the PCR reads, TCRdb lists one record per CDR3 protein. Seen here are about 15,000 distinct CDR3 sequences, over 45% observed once, and the top ten hold 14%. The specimen sequenced was blood. The receptors were gathered from a male donor with esophageal squamous cell carcinoma. CDR3s include the opening cysteine and the closing phenylalanine or tryptophan. D genes are given only for firm matches. Size is omitted from some rows. Given values are once, few, many or a class for expanded clones.

d_call j_call clone_size v_call cdr3_length cdr3_nt cdr3_aa
TRBD1 TRBJ2-3 medium-sized TRBV24-1 13 TGTGCCACCAAAACAGGGGCGTCTGATACGCAGTATTTT CATKTGASDTQYF
NA TRBJ2-2 NA TRBV12-3/TRBV12-4 15 TGTGCCAGCAGTTTTCGGCAGGGAAGGGCCGGGGAGCTGTTTTTT CASSFRQGRAGELFF
NA TRBJ1-1 NA TRBV12-3/TRBV12-4 13 TGTGCCAGCAGTTGGACAGTGAGCACTGAAGCTTTCTTT CASSWTVSTEAFF
NA TRBJ2-3 medium-sized TRBV6-1 10 TGTGCCAGCATCCCAGATACGCAGTATTTT CASIPDTQYF
NA TRBJ2-7 NA TRBV6-6 11 TGTGCCAGCAGTTACAGGGGCGAGCAGTACTTC CASSYRGEQYF
NA TRBJ2-1 NA TRBV7-6 15 TGTGCTAGCAGCTTGTCGGCAAGCTCCTACAATGAGCAGTTCTTC CASSLSASSYNEQFF
TRBD1 TRBJ2-3 NA TRBV27 15 TGTGCCAGCAGTTTAGGGACAGGGAACACAGATACGCAGTATTTT CASSLGTGNTDTQYF
NA TRBJ1-2 NA TRBV6-1 14 TGTGCCAGCAGTTGGACAGCGGGCGGCTATGGATACACCTTC CASSWTAGGYGYTF
NA TRBJ2-7 NA TRBV29-1 13 TGCAGCGTTGCGGCCAGGGGCTCCTACGAGCAGTACTTC CSVAARGSYEQYF
TRBD1 TRBJ2-7 few TRBV3-1 14 TGTGCCAGCAGCCAAGCGGGCAGGGGGCTTGAGCAGTACTTC CASSQAGRGLEQYF
NA TRBJ2-7 medium-sized TRBV6-1 16 TGTGCCAGCAGGTACGGTGGAGCGGGCCCCTCCTACGAGCAGTACTTC CASRYGGAGPSYEQYF
NA TRBJ2-2 NA TRBV5-1 15 TGCGCCAGCAGCCCCGGAGGGGGCGATACCGGGGAGCTGTTTTTT CASSPGGGDTGELFF
TRBD1 TRBJ2-1 NA TRBV7-4 14 TGTGCCAGCAGCGACCGGACAGGGGGCGGTGAGCAGTTCTTC CASSDRTGGGEQFF
TRBD1 TRBJ2-7 NA TRBV6-1 16 TGTGCCAGCAGTCCGACAAGGACAGGGCGAAATTCACCCCTCCACTTC CASSPTRTGRNSPLHF
NA TRBJ1-2 NA TRBV30 11 TGTGCCTGGAGTGTCGGTTATGGCTACACCTTC CAWSVGYGYTF
TRBD2 TRBJ2-7 many TRBV6-6 16 TGTGCCAGCAGTTACTCTAGCGGGAGCCAGTCCTACGAGCAGTACTTC CASSYSSGSQSYEQYF
TRBD2 TRBJ2-3 medium-sized TRBV6-4 14 TGTGCCAGCAGTGAGCGGGAGGGCACAGATACGCAGTATTTT CASSEREGTDTQYF
TRBD2 TRBJ2-1 many TRBV5-1 15 TGCGCCAGCAGCGAGACTAGCGGGACTTACAATGAGCAGTTCTTC CASSETSGTYNEQFF
NA TRBJ1-6 many TRBV11-2 15 TGTGCCAGCAGCTTAGTATCCAGAAGTAATTCACCCCTCCACTTT CASSLVSRSNSPLHF
NA TRBJ2-3 few TRBV7-6 16 TGTGCCAGCAGCCTAGGGAGGTACGGGGGCGACGATACGCAGTATTTT CASSLGRYGGDDTQYF
NA TRBJ1-4 NA TRBV12-3/TRBV12-4 14 TGTGCCAGCAGATCGGGACGTACTAATGAAAAACTGTTTTTT CASRSGRTNEKLFF
NA TRBJ2-2 medium-sized TRBV7-9 14 TGTGCCAGCAGCTTTACTATTAACACCGGGGAGCTGTTTTTT CASSFTINTGELFF
TRBD2 TRBJ2-1 many TRBV6-4 13 TGTGCCAGCAGTGAGGCAGAAAGCGGGAGGGTGTTCTTC CASSEAESGRVFF
NA TRBJ1-1 many TRBV5-3 10 TGTGCCAGAAAAAGGACTGAAGCTTTCTTT CARKRTEAFF
TRBD1 TRBJ2-7 NA TRBV7-2 15 TGTGCCAGCAGCATACCGGGACAGGACTTTTACGAGCAGTACTTC CASSIPGQDFYEQYF
NA TRBJ1-4 NA TRBV7-2 14 TGTGCCAGCAGCCACGACAGGATAAATGAAAAACTGTTTTTT CASSHDRINEKLFF
NA TRBJ1-3 NA TRBV27 16 TGTGCCAGCAGTCCGACTGCGGTTAGCTCTGGAAACACCATATATTTT CASSPTAVSSGNTIYF
NA TRBJ2-1 medium-sized TRBV24-1 13 TGTGCCACCAGTGATTGGCCCGAGGATGAGCAGTTCTTC CATSDWPEDEQFF
TRBD1 TRBJ2-5 NA TRBV10-1 15 TGCGCCAGCAGTGATGGGACAGGGGGGCAAGAGACCCAGTACTTC CASSDGTGGQETQYF
TRBD2 TRBJ2-1 once TRBV7-2 15 TGTGCCAGCAGATCTAGCGGGAGTCTTTACAATGAGCAGTTCTTC CASRSSGSLYNEQFF
TRBD1 TRBJ2-5 NA TRBV11-2 14 TGTGCCAGCAGCTTGACAGGGGCTATAGAGACCCAGTACTTC CASSLTGAIETQYF
TRBD2 TRBJ2-7 few TRBV9 16 TGTGCCAGCAGCGCGAGAGGGACTAGCGGACCCTACGAGCAGTACTTC CASSARGTSGPYEQYF
TRBD2 TRBJ2-3 NA TRBV7-4 13 TGTGCCAGCAAAGCGGGGTACACAGATACGCAGTATTTT CASKAGYTDTQYF
NA TRBJ2-5 few TRBV7-3 15 TGTGCCAGCAGCTTTTCAGGGGGGTTGCAGGAGACCCAGTACTTC CASSFSGGLQETQYF
NA TRBJ1-1 many TRBV19 14 TGTGCCAGTAGTATCGGTCAGGGGAGCACTGAAGCTTTCTTT CASSIGQGSTEAFF